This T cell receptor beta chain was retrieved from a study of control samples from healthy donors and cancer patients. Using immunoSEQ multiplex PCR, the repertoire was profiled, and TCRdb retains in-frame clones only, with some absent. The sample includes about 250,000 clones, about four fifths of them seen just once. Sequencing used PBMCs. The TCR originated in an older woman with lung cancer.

Here the CDR3 reads CASSQDWSADEKLFF. The CDR3, as DNA: TGTGCCAGCAGCCAAGATTGGTCGGCAGACGAAAAACTGTTTTTT. The V gene is TRBV4-2, the J gene TRBJ1-4, with D hard to call. The CDR3 covers 15 residues. From germline, CDR1 is LGHNA and CDR2 YNFKEQ. Trimming stripped 0 bases from V and 8 bases from J, with 13 bases between.